This T cell receptor beta chain was sequenced in a study of OX40 agonist ivuxolimab in advanced cancers. TCRdb's table, derived via immunoSEQ multiplex PCR, lists solely in-frame clones and lacks some. Among roughly 20,000 clones listed, roughly 70% were seen once. V dropped 2 bases and J dropped 3; count of bases not matched to a gene: 3. The germline V gene encodes CDR1 GTSNPN and CDR2 SVGIG (reference sequence). The CDR3 covers 14 residues. The receptor's source is an adult with an advanced solid tumor such as melanoma, head and neck, liver or kidney cancer. This chain connects TRBV30 to TRBJ2-3, with 9 nucleotides matching TRBD1. Sequencing used CD4+ or CD8+ T cells sorted from blood, obtained in a trial of the OX40 agonist ivuxolimab. CDR3 loop: CAWSMGQGTDTQYF. CDR3 sequence (DNA): TGTGCCTGGAGTATGGGACAGGGTACAGATACGCAGTATTTT.